The sequence of this T cell receptor beta chain was determined in a study of T cell changes during pregnancy in multiple sclerosis. With 3 bases removed from V and 5 bases from J, the gap between germline ends came to 11 bases. Germline CDR1 is LNHNV and CDR2 is YYDKDF (reference sequence). The CDR3 is 14 residues long. Libraries were prepared by immunoSEQ multiplex PCR; TCRdb keeps only in-frame clonotypes and omits some of them. Of some 59,000 clones in the sample, under 95% were seen once. The chain joins TRBV15 to TRBJ1-5, with D unclear. The sequence came from a female donor with multiple sclerosis, enrolled in a pregnancy study. The starting material was peripheral blood, obtained in the second trimester of pregnancy. The CDR3 loop reads CATSSPRPDQPQHF. The CDR3 region has the DNA TGTGCCACCAGCAGCCCCAGGCCGGATCAGCCCCAGCATTTT.